A selection of T cell receptor beta chains follows, all from one sample in a study of blood T cell repertoires in COVID-19. Sequencing was performed with immunoSEQ multiplex PCR; in TCRdb, only in-frame clones are kept and a portion is missing. The repertoire consists of under 250,000 clones, with 88% occurring once and the leading ten covering around 2.8%. Material for sequencing was peripheral blood. These receptors were taken from a woman aged 60-70 years with acute or convalescent COVID-19. CDR3s include the opening cysteine and the closing phenylalanine or tryptophan. D genes are given only for firm matches. Clone size appears in some rows only: once, few, many, or a class for an expanded clone.

d_gene	v_gene	abundance	j_gene	CDR3aa	CDR3nt
TRBD1	TRBV25-1	.	TRBJ1-5	CASSGQGGNQPQHF	TGTGCCAGCAGTGGACAGGGTGGCAATCAGCCCCAGCATTTT
.	TRBV7-2	.	TRBJ2-7	CASSLRGRAYEQYF	TGTGCCAGCAGCTTACGCGGTAGAGCATACGAGCAGTACTTC
.	TRBV7-3	.	TRBJ2-1	CASSLGPSNEQFF	TGTGCCAGCAGCTTAGGGCCCTCCAATGAGCAGTTCTTC
TRBD1	TRBV7-9	.	TRBJ1-4	CASSWTGVNEKLFF	TGTGCCAGCAGCTGGACAGGGGTTAATGAAAAACTGTTTTTT
.	TRBV30	few	TRBJ1-5	CAWSGRGNQPQHF	TGTGCCTGGAGTGGAAGGGGGAACCAGCCCCAGCATTTT
.	TRBV27	.	TRBJ2-2	CASSLRRSAELFF	TGTGCCAGCAGTTTAAGACGGAGTGCGGAGCTGTTTTTT
TRBD1	TRBV7-2	.	TRBJ1-1	CASSLTGVGLAEAFF	TGTGCCAGCAGCTTGACAGGGGTGGGCTTAGCTGAAGCTTTCTTT
TRBD1	TRBV18	.	TRBJ2-5	CASSPPNLKRGLETQYF	TGTGCCAGCTCACCTCCAAACCTAAAAAGGGGGCTAGAGACCCAGTACTTC
TRBD1	TRBV7-2	.	TRBJ1-3	CASRPTGLGNTIYF	TGTGCCAGCAGGCCGACAGGGTTAGGAAACACCATATATTTT
.	TRBV23-1	.	TRBJ2-2	CASIGDKNTGELFF	TGCGCCAGCATAGGGGACAAGAACACCGGGGAGCTGTTTTTT
TRBD1	TRBV27	.	TRBJ1-4	CASSKNTGVTNEKLFF	TGTGCCAGCAGCAAAAACACAGGGGTGACTAATGAAAAACTGTTTTTT
.	TRBV7-9	.	TRBJ2-7	CASSFGQPAYEQYF	TGTGCCAGCAGCTTCGGACAGCCTGCCTACGAGCAGTACTTC
.	TRBV12-3/TRBV12-4	once	TRBJ2-7	CASSRQVSYEQYF	TGTGCCAGCAGCCGACAGGTCTCCTACGAGCAGTACTTC
.	TRBV28	.	TRBJ1-5	CASSRRAGSQPQHF	TGTGCCAGCAGCCGGAGGGCAGGAAGTCAGCCCCAGCATTTT
.	TRBV4-1	.	TRBJ2-1	CASSQQPLPRGNEQFF	TGCGCCAGCAGCCAACAACCGCTCCCCCGGGGCAATGAGCAGTTCTTC
TRBD2	TRBV6-1	.	TRBJ2-3	CASSGPSGGTPDTQYF	TGTGCCAGCAGTGGGCCTAGCGGGGGCACGCCAGATACGCAGTATTTT
.	TRBV7-2	.	TRBJ1-5	CASSLTRGQNQPQHF	TGTGCCAGCAGCTTGACGCGCGGGCAGAATCAGCCCCAGCATTTT
.	TRBV5-1	.	TRBJ1-1	CASRAQQAKTEAFF	TGCGCCAGCAGGGCTCAACAGGCGAAGACTGAAGCTTTCTTT
TRBD1	TRBV6-5	once	TRBJ1-4	CASRQTGAASGKLFF	TGTGCCAGCAGACAAACAGGGGCCGCTTCTGGAAAACTGTTTTTT
TRBD2	TRBV24-1	.	TRBJ2-1	CATSLSGTNNEQFF	TGTGCCACCAGCCTCTCCGGGACTAACAATGAGCAGTTCTTC
.	TRBV4-1	few	TRBJ2-6	CASSPRGSGANVLTF	TGCGCCAGCAGTCCTAGGGGCTCTGGGGCCAACGTCCTGACTTTC
TRBD1	TRBV5-4	.	TRBJ1-2	CASSLNRGQGDYGYTF	TGTGCCAGCAGCTTAAATAGGGGACAGGGGGACTATGGCTACACCTTC
.	TRBV5-1	.	TRBJ2-7	CASSFGNYEQYF	TGCGCCAGCAGTTTCGGGAACTACGAGCAGTACTTC
.	TRBV15	.	TRBJ1-2	CATSRIYPPGEAVNGYTF	TGTGCCACCAGCAGAATATACCCCCCCGGCGAGGCCGTGAATGGCTACACCTTC
TRBD1	TRBV19	once	TRBJ1-6	CASSSQGGDNSPLHF	TGTGCCAGTAGTTCACAGGGGGGAGATAATTCACCCCTCCACTTT
TRBD1	TRBV7-9	.	TRBJ1-4	CASSRTAGQNEKLFF	TGTGCCAGCAGCCGCACGGCGGGACAGAATGAAAAACTGTTTTTT
.	TRBV13	.	TRBJ1-6	CASSSLQESSYNSPLHF	TGTGCCAGCAGCTCGTTACAGGAGAGCTCCTATAATTCACCCCTCCACTTT
TRBD2	TRBV5-1	.	TRBJ2-7	CASSPGGRILDEQYF	TGCGCCAGCAGCCCGGGGGGGAGAATCCTGGACGAGCAGTACTTC
TRBD1	TRBV3-1/TRBV3-2	.	TRBJ2-1	CASSLQGVVEQFF	TGTGCCAGCAGCCTACAGGGGGTAGTTGAGCAGTTCTTC